The 4 T cell receptor beta chains given below trace back to one sample, sequenced in a study of blood T cell repertoires in COVID-19. Here immunoSEQ multiplex PCR was the method, and the copy in TCRdb shows in-frame clones only, minus some. Here the sample spans 120,000 to 150,000 clones, approximately 80% being singletons. The sample comprised peripheral blood. Receptor source: a man in his sixties with active or convalescent COVID-19.

The chain is built from TRBV28 and TRBJ1-2, with a possible D match to TRBD1 (6 bases). Trimming shortened V by 8 bases and J by 4 bases, and 23 bases separated the two germline ends. The length of the CDR3 is 16 residues. Germline CDR1 MDHEN, CDR2 SYDVKM. The CDR3 loop is CASSSGGGRTFYGYTF. The CDR3 DNA reads TGTGCCAGCTCGAGCGGGGGGGGCAGAACCTTCTATGGCTACACCTTC.

This clone was counted only a few times. The chain combines TRBV7-2 with TRBJ2-2; the D gene is possibly TRBD1 (5 bases). Trimming removed 2 bases from V and 7 bases from J, with 8 bases in between. The CDR3 spans 13 residues. Per the germline V gene, CDR1 is SGHTA and CDR2 is FQGNSA. CDR3 protein: CASSLTQGGELFF. CDR3 DNA sequence: TGTGCCAGCAGCTTAACCCAGGGCGGGGAGCTGTTTTTT. Using reference TRBV7-2 and TRBJ2-2 for the parts outside the CDR3, the full variable domain is GAGVSQSPSNKVTEKGKDVELRCDPISGHTALYWYRQSLGQGLEFLIYFQGNSAPDKSGLPSDRFSAERTGGSVSTLTIQRTQQEDSAVYLCASSLTQGGELFFGEGSRLTVL.

Written as DNA, the CDR3 is TGTGCCAGCAGCAAAGGACACCCGAACACTGAAGCTTTCTTT. Protein: CASSKGHPNTEAFF. V and J are TRBV21-1 and TRBJ1-1; the D call TRBD1 from the table was never checked on the DNA. TRBV21-1 is shown as a pseudogene. The CDR3 has 14 residues.

The chain couples TRBV12-3 or TRBV12-4 to TRBJ1-3; D is perhaps TRBD1 (6 bases). V lost 6 bases and J lost 9, with 9 bases in between. The CDR3 sequence is 11 residues long. The CDR3 nucleotides are TGTGCCAGCAGCACAGGGCCCACCATATATTTT. Its protein product is CASSTGPTIYF.